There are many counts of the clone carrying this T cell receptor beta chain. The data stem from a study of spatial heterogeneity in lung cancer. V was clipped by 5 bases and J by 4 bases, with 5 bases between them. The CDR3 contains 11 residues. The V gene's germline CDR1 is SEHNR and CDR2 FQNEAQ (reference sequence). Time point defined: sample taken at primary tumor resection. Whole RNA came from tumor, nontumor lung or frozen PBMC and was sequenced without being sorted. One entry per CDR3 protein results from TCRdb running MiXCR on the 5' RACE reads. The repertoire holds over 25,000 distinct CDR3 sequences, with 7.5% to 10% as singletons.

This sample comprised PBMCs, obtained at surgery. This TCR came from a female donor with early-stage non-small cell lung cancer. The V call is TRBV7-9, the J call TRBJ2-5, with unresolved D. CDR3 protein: CASSILETQYF. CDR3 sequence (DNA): TGTGCCAGCAGCATACTAGAGACCCAGTACTTC.